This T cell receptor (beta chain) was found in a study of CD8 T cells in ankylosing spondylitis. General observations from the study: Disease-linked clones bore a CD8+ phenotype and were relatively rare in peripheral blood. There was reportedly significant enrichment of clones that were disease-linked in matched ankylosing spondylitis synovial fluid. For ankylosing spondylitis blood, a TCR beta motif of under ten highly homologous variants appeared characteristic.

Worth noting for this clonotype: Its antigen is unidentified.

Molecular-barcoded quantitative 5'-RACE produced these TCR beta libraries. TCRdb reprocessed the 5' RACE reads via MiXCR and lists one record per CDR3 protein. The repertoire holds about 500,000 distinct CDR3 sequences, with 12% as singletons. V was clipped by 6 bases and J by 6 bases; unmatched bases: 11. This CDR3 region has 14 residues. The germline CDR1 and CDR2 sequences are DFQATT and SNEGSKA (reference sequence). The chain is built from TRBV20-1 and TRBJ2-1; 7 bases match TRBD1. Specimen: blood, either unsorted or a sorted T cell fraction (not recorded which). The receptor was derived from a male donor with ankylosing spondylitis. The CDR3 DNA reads TGCAGTGCCACTTCCGACAGGGTCTCCAATGAGCAGTTCTTC. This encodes CSATSDRVSNEQFF.